This T cell receptor beta chain was sequenced for a study of blood T cell repertoires in COVID-19. This CDR3 is 19 amino acids long. Trimming at V came to 0 bases and at J to 4 bases, leaving 13 bases not matched to a gene. Germline CDR1 is MDHEN and CDR2 is SYDVKM. Generated by immunoSEQ multiplex PCR, the TCRdb table keeps only in-frame clones and is missing some. The sample lists hundreds of thousands of clones, 85% to 90% occurring once. This receptor was identified in a young man who had recovered from COVID-19. Material: PBMCs or T cells enriched from blood (not recorded which). This chain uses TRBV28 with TRBJ1-5; 9 positions match TRBD1. As DNA, the CDR3 is TGTGCCAGCAGTTTATGGTCGGGGACAGGGAGTCTCCGAAATCAGCCCCAGCATTTT. Its protein product is CASSLWSGTGSLRNQPQHF.